This T cell receptor (beta chain) comes out of a study of CD8 T cells in ankylosing spondylitis. Findings and caveats of the study: CD8+ by phenotype, disease-linked clones were relatively rare in peripheral blood. Several highly homologous variants formed a TCR beta motif that appeared characteristic of ankylosing spondylitis blood.

Using its own MiXCR run on the 5' RACE reads, TCRdb lists one record per CDR3 protein. The data show fewer than 450,000 distinct CDR3 sequences, with more than 15% seen just once and approximately 1% held by the top ten. Concerning this clonotype: Its target is not known.

V was clipped by 0 bases and J by 3 bases, with 6 bases between them. This CDR3 has 14 amino acids. CDR1 and CDR2 from the germline V gene are LGHDT and YNNKEL (reference sequence). What was sequenced was blood, either unsorted or a sorted T cell fraction (not recorded which). The V and J genes are TRBV3-1 and TRBJ2-1; the D is unclear. The clonotype was recovered from a male donor with ankylosing spondylitis. In nucleotides, the CDR3 is TGTGCCAGCAGCCAAGATCCAAACTACAATGAGCAGTTCTTC. It encodes CASSQDPNYNEQFF.